This T cell receptor (beta chain) was retrieved from a study of blood T cell repertoires in COVID-19. Turning to the study itself: Both acute and convalescent COVID-19 samples were obtained from the United States, Italy and Spain. PBMCs, B-cell-depleted T cells, or T cells were the source of the cDNA or gDNA that made up the material.

How the authors handled the data: Amplification of reference gene primers was used by the study to estimate nucleated cell counts. TCRdb keeps only in-frame clones here, not all; method: immunoSEQ multiplex PCR. V and J calls and clone size come straight from that table; D and trimming were deduced from the DNA. The table shows 240,000 or so clones, with roughly 90% occurring only once. About this clone: A junction end diverges from the germline sequence, so it may reflect a read error.

This CDR3 is built from 15 residues. CDR1 SSHAT and CDR2 FNYEAQ come from the germline V gene (reference sequence). The chain is built from TRBV7-7 and TRBJ1-4, with TRBD1 matching over 11 bases. Sample: peripheral blood. The origin of this receptor is a man in his 60s with acute or convalescent COVID-19. Here the CDR3 reads CASSLGTGGGEKLFF. The CDR3 bases are TGTGCTAGCAGCTTAGGGACAGGGGGTGGTGAAAAACTGTTTTTT.